The present entry profiles one TCR beta chain with its context. The antigen is not known. The source of the sample is a study of OX40 agonist ivuxolimab in advanced cancers. Overall study context: Dose-escalation patients' cancers were hepatocellular carcinoma, melanoma, renal cell or head and neck cancer. Mean age approximately 66 years, range about 20 to 79; 82.7% male.

Study-wide points: People who partly responded at 0.1-3.0 mg/kg had some of the least clonal expansion seen.

CDR1 is MNHEY and CDR2 is SMNVEV in the germline V gene (reference sequence). The CDR3 consists of 14 residues. The V end lost 2 bases, the J end lost 4 bases, and 11 bases lay between the germline ends. The table came from immunoSEQ multiplex PCR; TCRdb's copy has only in-frame clones and leaves some out. Here the sample spans tens of thousands of clones, 75% to 90% being singletons. This receptor was taken from an adult with an advanced solid tumor such as melanoma, head and neck, liver or kidney cancer. The V and J genes are TRBV27 and TRBJ2-5; D unresolved. The input for sequencing was CD4+ or CD8+ T cells sorted from blood, taken in a trial of the OX40 agonist ivuxolimab. The CDR3 here is CASSLKVSRETQYF. CDR3 nucleotides: TGTGCCAGCAGTTTAAAAGTTTCAAGAGAGACCCAGTACTTC.